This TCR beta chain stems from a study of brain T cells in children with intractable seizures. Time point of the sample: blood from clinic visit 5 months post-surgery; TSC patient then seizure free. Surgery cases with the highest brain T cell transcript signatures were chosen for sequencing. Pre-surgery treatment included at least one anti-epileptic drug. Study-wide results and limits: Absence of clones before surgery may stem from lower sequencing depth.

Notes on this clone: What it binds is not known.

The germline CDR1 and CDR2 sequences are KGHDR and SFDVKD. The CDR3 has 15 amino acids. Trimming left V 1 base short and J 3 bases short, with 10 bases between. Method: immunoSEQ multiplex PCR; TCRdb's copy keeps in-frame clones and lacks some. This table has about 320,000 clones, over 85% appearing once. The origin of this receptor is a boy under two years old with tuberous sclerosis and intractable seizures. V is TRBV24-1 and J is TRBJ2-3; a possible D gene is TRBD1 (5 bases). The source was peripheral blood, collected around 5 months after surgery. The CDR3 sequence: CATSDFGQGTDTQYF. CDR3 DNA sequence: TGTGCCACCAGTGATTTTGGGCAGGGAACAGATACGCAGTATTTT.